Presented here are 26 T cell receptor beta chains from one specimen sequenced in a study of STAT5B mutations in CD4+ large granular lymphocyte leukemia. Repertoires were generated with immunoSEQ multiplex PCR, while TCRdb's copy carries only in-frame clones and drops some. The data show about 30,000 clones, around 85% seen once. Sequencing was performed on CD4+ T cells from blood buffy coats. The receptors here all came from a human donor in good health.

The V call is TRBV9, the J call TRBJ1-1; TRBD1 matches 11 bases. The V gene's germline CDR1 is SGDLS and CDR2 YYNGEE. Germline trimming cut 0 bases from V and 8 bases from J; bases unmatched to any gene: 3. The CDR3 is 14 amino acids. The CDR3 nucleotides are TGTGCCAGCAGCGTAGCGGGACAGGGGGTGGAAGCTTTCTTT. Its protein is CASSVAGQGVEAFF. Using reference TRBV9 and TRBJ1-1 for the parts outside the CDR3, the full variable domain is DSGVTQTPKHLITATGQRVTLRCSPRSGDLSVYWYQQSLDQGLQFLIQYYNGEERAKGNILERFSAQQFPDLHSELNLSSLELGDSALYFCASSVAGQGVEAFFGQGTRLTVV.

V and J are TRBV7-2 and TRBJ2-3; 13 bases are a match to TRBD2. Looked up from germline, CDR1 is SGHTA and CDR2 is FQGNSA. CDR3 size: 15 residues. V shed 5 bases, J shed 4 bases, and the junction held 3 bases outside the gene matches. CDR3: CASSPGLAGADTQYF. The CDR3 bases are TGTGCCAGCAGCCCCGGACTAGCGGGAGCAGATACGCAGTATTTT.

This clone was observed once. The chain is built from TRBV19 and TRBJ1-5, with D possibly matching TRBD1 (5 bases). Trimming removed 0 bases from V and 0 bases from J, with 6 bases in between. Germline CDR1 reads LNHDA; CDR2 reads SQIVND (reference sequence). CDR3 size: 15 residues. The CDR3 loop is CASSIDRASNQPQHF. CDR3 bases: TGTGCCAGTAGTATAGACAGGGCTAGCAATCAGCCCCAGCATTTT.

V and J are TRBV28 and TRBJ2-7, with 7 nucleotides matching TRBD1. CDR1 is MDHEN, CDR2 SYDVKM, per germline. Trimming took 6 bases from V and 5 from J; bases not matched to a gene: 10. The CDR3 is made up of 14 amino acids. CDR3 DNA: TGTGCCAGCAGAAGACAGGGCCTTAGGAACGAGCAGTACTTC. Translated: CASRRQGLRNEQYF.

This chain joins TRBV7-3 and TRBJ2-5, with 11 bases aligning to TRBD1. V lost 1 base, J lost 5 bases, and 3 bases stayed unmatched. There are 15 residues in the CDR3. Germline CDR1 is SGHTA and CDR2 is FQGTGA. CDR3 nucleotides: TGTGCCAGCAGCTTAAGCGGGACAGGGGGGGAGACCCAGTACTTC. It encodes CASSLSGTGGETQYF.

The J gene is TRBJ2-2, the V gene TRBV27, with D possibly matching TRBD1 (6 bases). Trimming removed 3 bases from V and 1 base from J, with 9 bases in between. The CDR3 length is 15 residues. Germline V gene data show CDR1 as MNHEY and CDR2 as SMNVEV (reference sequence). CDR3 amino acids: CASSFDRRNTGELFF. The CDR3 DNA sequence: TGTGCCAGCAGTTTCGACAGGCGGAACACCGGGGAGCTGTTTTTT.

The chain employs TRBV14 and TRBJ2-2; no clear D gene. Germline CDR1 SGHDN, CDR2 FVKESK. This CDR3 has 14 residues. The V gene lost 1 base and the J gene lost 0 bases, with 3 bases spanning the gap. In DNA form, the CDR3 reads TGTGCCAGCAGCCAAGTTGCGAACACCGGGGAGCTGTTTTTT. This gives the protein CASSQVANTGELFF.

The gene calls are TRBV2 and TRBJ2-5; 7 bases map to TRBD1. This CDR3 has 13 amino acids. Per the germline V gene, CDR1 is SNHLY and CDR2 is FYNNEI. V was pared by 6 bases and J by 3 bases, with 4 bases of the junction left unmatched. The CDR3 DNA reads TGTGCCAGCAGGCACACAGGGGAAGAGACCCAGTACTTC. Amino acids: CASRHTGEETQYF.

The V gene is TRBV5-1, the J gene TRBJ2-5; 7 bases agree with TRBD1. V was pared by 4 bases and J by 3 bases, with 15 bases of the junction left unmatched. Germline-derived CDR1 and CDR2 are SGHRS and YFSETQ. The CDR3 is made up of 17 amino acids. CDR3 sequence (DNA): TGCGCCAGCAGCCCCTCTCCGGTACAGGGGTCTAAAGAGACCCAGTACTTC. Residues: CASSPSPVQGSKETQYF.

The rearrangement uses TRBV6-1 and TRBJ2-1, with 13 bases aligning to TRBD2. V lost 2 bases, J lost 9 bases, and 7 bases stayed unmatched. The length of the CDR3 is 16 residues. Germline CDR1 reads MNHNS; CDR2 reads SASEGT. This chain's CDR3 is CASSELGLAGAGEQFF. For the CDR3, the DNA is TGTGCCAGCAGTGAACTCGGACTAGCGGGAGCTGGTGAGCAGTTCTTC.

J is TRBJ2-5 and V is TRBV30; D could derive from TRBD1 or TRBD2 (6 bases each). CDR3 length equals 14 residues. V was clipped by 2 bases and J by 7 bases, with 17 bases between them. Germline assignment: CDR1 GTSNPN and CDR2 SVGIG (reference sequence). CDR3 residues: CAWSPGALLVTQYF. The DNA for the CDR3 is TGTGCCTGGAGTCCGGGGGCCCTCCTAGTGACCCAGTACTTC.

This sequence joins TRBV5-5 and TRBJ2-7, with a weak D call TRBD1 (6 bases). From germline, CDR1 is SGHKS and CDR2 YYEKEE (reference sequence). Trimming took 4 bases from V and 4 from J, leaving 6 bases between them. The CDR3 is made up of 11 amino acids. The CDR3 region is CASSRGYEQYF. The CDR3 nucleotides are TGTGCCAGCAGCAGGGGGTACGAGCAGTACTTC.

This clone was detected only once. The genes are TRBV11-3 and TRBJ2-7; the match to TRBD2 covers 8 bases. There are 14 residues in the CDR3. The germline CDR1 and CDR2 sequences are SGHNT and YENEEA. V gave up 1 base and J gave up 6 bases; unmatched junction bases: 5. In DNA form, the CDR3 reads TGTGCCAGCAGCTTAGCGGGAGGGTTCGCCGAGCAGTACTTC. Encoded protein: CASSLAGGFAEQYF.

The chain's CDR3 is CASSLAGAGKRGQPQHF. CDR3 in DNA: TGTGCCAGCAGCTTAGCCGGCGCAGGAAAAAGGGGTCAGCCCCAGCATTTT. This chain joins TRBV7-9 and TRBJ1-5, with a tentative D call TRBD1 (5 bases). Looked up from germline, CDR1 is SEHNR and CDR2 is FQNEAQ (reference sequence). The CDR3 totals 17 residues. The ends were cut back, 0 bases at V and 6 bases at J, with 18 bases in the middle.

The chain recombines TRBV5-4 with TRBJ2-3; D is unclear. Germline loops: CDR1 SGHNT, CDR2 YYREEE (reference sequence). This CDR3 comprises 15 residues. Trimming shortened V by 0 bases and J by 2 bases, and 10 bases separated the two germline ends. Here the CDR3 reads CASSLAESFTDTQYF. In nucleotides, the CDR3 is TGTGCCAGCAGCTTGGCCGAGAGTTTCACAGATACGCAGTATTTT.

V gene TRBV5-4 combines with J gene TRBJ2-7, with D tentatively TRBD1 (5 bases). V lost 2 bases, J lost 4 bases, and 10 bases lay in between. This CDR3 spans 13 amino acids. The germline gives CDR1 SGHNT, CDR2 YYREEE (reference sequence). The chain's CDR3 is CASSFNDRYEQYF. The CDR3 region has the DNA TGTGCCAGCAGCTTCAACGACAGATACGAGCAGTACTTC.

The chain uses TRBV29-1 and TRBJ2-7, with 7 positions matching TRBD2. This CDR3 has 14 amino acids. Germline loops: CDR1 SQVTM, CDR2 ANQGSEA. V was clipped by 4 bases and J by 1 base; unmatched bases: 7. CDR3 region: CSVVASSGSYEQYF. As DNA, the CDR3 is TGCAGCGTTGTTGCCTCTAGCGGATCCTACGAGCAGTACTTC.

DNA of the CDR3: TGTGCCAGCAGTTTAGACAGGGGCTCTGGAAACACCATATATTTT. The encoded protein is CASSLDRGSGNTIYF. This chain uses TRBV6-1 with TRBJ1-3; 8 bases map to TRBD1. The germline CDR1 and CDR2 sequences are MNHNS and SASEGT. This CDR3 spans 15 amino acids. The junction had 3 bases not matched to a gene; V was cut back by 5 bases and J by 0 bases.

V usage is TRBV5-5 and J usage is TRBJ2-1; 8 nucleotides line up with TRBD1. The CDR3 spans 15 residues. The germline CDR1 and CDR2 sequences are SGHKS and YYEKEE (reference sequence). V lost 2 bases, J lost 4 bases, and 5 bases stayed unmatched. The CDR3 DNA reads TGTGCCAGCAGCTTACAACAGGGGGTTTACAATGAGCAGTTCTTC. Its protein is CASSLQQGVYNEQFF.

A word on this clone: The sample carries other DNA sequences with the same CDR3. The V gene is TRBV5-1, the J gene TRBJ2-7, with TRBD2 identical over 8 bases. Germline V lookup: CDR1 SGHRS, CDR2 YFSETQ. V gave up 0 bases and J gave up 2 bases; unmatched junction bases: 4. CDR3 length equals 15 residues. The CDR3 loop is CASSLGTSGTYEQYF. CDR3 bases: TGCGCCAGCAGCTTGGGTACTAGCGGCACCTACGAGCAGTACTTC. Full variable domain (rest looked up from reference TRBV5-1 and TRBJ2-7): KAGVTQTPRYLIKTRGQQVTLSCSPISGHRSVSWYQQTPGQGLQFLFEYFSETQRNKGNFPGRFSGRQFSNSRSEMNVSTLELGDSALYLCASSLGTSGTYEQYFGPGTRLTVT.

This clone has only one observation. The chain is built from TRBV19 and TRBJ1-5; 11 bases fit TRBD1. Germline CDR1 LNHDA, CDR2 SQIVND (reference sequence). The ends lost 5 bases at V and 4 bases at J; junction bases unmatched: 10. This CDR3 spans 17 amino acids. CDR3 in amino acids: CASSSPSGTGGNQPQHF. The CDR3 bases are TGTGCCAGTAGTTCCCCCTCCGGGACAGGGGGTAATCAGCCCCAGCATTTT.

V usage is TRBV7-2 and J usage is TRBJ2-2, with no clear D. The CDR3 has 15 residues. Germline V gene lookup returns CDR1 SGHTA and CDR2 FQGNSA. V dropped 0 bases and J dropped 1 base, with 6 bases sitting between them. CDR3: CASSLAMGNTGELFF. CDR3 nucleotide sequence: TGTGCCAGCAGCTTAGCGATGGGGAACACCGGGGAGCTGTTTTTT.

CDR3 residues: CASMAGKGARSPTQYF. CDR3 sequence (DNA): TGTGCCAGCATGGCCGGAAAGGGGGCTAGAAGTCCGACCCAGTACTTC. The chain is built from TRBV5-4 and TRBJ2-5; 7 positions agree with TRBD1. Trimming cost V 6 bases and J 7 bases; bases outside gene matches: 18. CDR1 is SGHNT and CDR2 is YYREEE in the germline V gene (reference sequence). This CDR3 region has 16 residues.

The chain joins TRBV28 to TRBJ2-5, with 7 bases matching TRBD2. CDR1 is MDHEN, CDR2 SYDVKM, per germline. Trimming at V came to 7 bases and at J to 5 bases, leaving 10 bases not matched to a gene. This CDR3 is built from 14 residues. The CDR3 DNA reads TGTGCCAGCAAGCAGGGAGGGCCGAGTGAGACCCAGTACTTC. Encoded protein: CASKQGGPSETQYF.

This clone was recorded once. For the CDR3, the DNA is TGTGCCAGCAGTTTATCCAGAGGGCAAAACTATGGCTACACCTTC. Translating it yields CASSLSRGQNYGYTF. This chain connects TRBV27 to TRBJ1-2; D gene unclear. The V gene's germline CDR1 is MNHEY and CDR2 SMNVEV (reference sequence). The CDR3 runs 15 residues. Trimming removed 0 bases at V and 2 bases at J, with 10 bases between.

The chain joins TRBV5-1 to TRBJ2-1; 7 bases are shared with TRBD2. Trimming at V came to 0 bases and at J to 0 bases, leaving 3 bases not matched to a gene. Germline CDR1 SGHRS, CDR2 YFSETQ. The CDR3 length is 16 residues. CDR3 in DNA: TGCGCCAGCAGCTTGGTCCGGGGGGTCTCCTACAATGAGCAGTTCTTC. It translates to CASSLVRGVSYNEQFF.